These 19 T cell receptor beta chains originate from one sample sequenced in a study of siplizumab effects on memory and regulatory T cells. Using immunoSEQ multiplex PCR, the repertoire was profiled, and TCRdb retains in-frame clones only, with some absent. The repertoire consists of over 65,000 clones, with 95% occurring once and the leading ten covering under 20%. Input material: CD8+ T cells sorted from blood. The receptors originated from a human donor in good health.

The V call is TRBV13, the J call TRBJ2-5; D call uncertain. There are 12 residues in the CDR3. The V gene's germline CDR1 is PRHDT and CDR2 FYEKMQ (reference sequence). With 5 bases removed from V and 5 bases from J, the gap between germline ends came to 9 bases. CDR3 sequence: CASSPYRETQYF. CDR3 sequence (DNA): TGTGCCAGCAGCCCGTATAGGGAGACCCAGTACTTC. The full variable domain, with the rest looked up from reference TRBV13 and TRBJ2-5, is AAGVIQSPRHLIKEKRETATLKCYPIPRHDTVYWYQQGPGQDPQFLISFYEKMQSDKGSIPDRFSAQQFSDYHSELNMSSLELGDSALYFCASSPYRETQYFGPGTRLLVL.

This clone was counted a single time. The chain has TRBV19 and TRBJ2-1; 9 nucleotides line up with TRBD1. The germline CDR1 and CDR2 sequences are LNHDA and SQIVND (reference sequence). Trimming took 8 bases from V and 5 from J; bases not matched to a gene: 4. CDR3 length: 13 residues. In DNA, the CDR3 is TGTGCCAGTGGACAGGGGCTAGACAATGAGCAGTTCTTC. Amino acids: CASGQGLDNEQFF. Full variable domain (outside the CDR3, taken from reference TRBV19 and TRBJ2-1): DGGITQSPKYLFRKEGQNVTLSCEQNLNHDAMYWYRQDPGQGLRLIYYSQIVNDFQKGDIAEGYSVSREKKESFPLTVTSAQKNPTAFYLCASGQGLDNEQFFGPGTRLTVL.

J is TRBJ2-1 and V is TRBV28; D gene ambiguous. The CDR3 runs to 16 residues. The germline V and J ends were trimmed by 6 bases and 0 bases, with 15 bases remaining between them. Germline loops: CDR1 MDHEN, CDR2 SYDVKM. CDR3 DNA: TGTGCCAGCAGCAGTGAGCGAGAAAGCTCCTACAATGAGCAGTTCTTC. This encodes CASSSERESSYNEQFF.

J is TRBJ1-2 and V is TRBV5-8; 10 bases line up with TRBD1. Germline V gives CDR1 SGHTS, CDR2 YDEGEE. The CDR3 has 13 amino acids. V shed 5 bases and J 7 bases; nucleotides not matched to a gene: 5. The CDR3 DNA sequence: TGTGCCAGCAGGGACAGGGGGTTCGGTGGCTACACCTTC. It yields the protein CASRDRGFGGYTF. The variable domain in full, with the rest retrieved from reference TRBV5-8 and TRBJ1-2, is EAGVTQSPTHLIKTRGQQATLRCSPISGHTSVYWYQQALGLGLQFLLWYDEGEERNRGNFPPRFSGRQFPNYSSELNVNALELEDSALYLCASRDRGFGGYTFGSGTRLTVV.

V is TRBV27 and J is TRBJ2-4; D is perhaps TRBD2 (7 bases). Germline V gene lookup returns CDR1 MNHEY and CDR2 SMNVEV (reference sequence). Trimming took off 3 bases at V and 6 bases at J, with 12 bases between the two ends. The CDR3 consists of 14 residues. In nucleotides, the CDR3 is TGTGCCAGCAGTTTCGGGGGGCGCGGAAACATTCAGTACTTC. It encodes CASSFGGRGNIQYF.

The V gene is TRBV19, the J gene TRBJ2-1, with D hard to call. The germline gives CDR1 LNHDA, CDR2 SQIVND (reference sequence). The CDR3 spans 12 residues. V was cut by 5 bases and J by 8 bases, with 10 bases left in between. CDR3 protein: CASSASFDEQFF. The DNA for the CDR3 is TGTGCCAGTAGTGCCAGTTTCGATGAGCAGTTCTTC. Full variable domain (remainder filled in from reference TRBV19 and TRBJ2-1): DGGITQSPKYLFRKEGQNVTLSCEQNLNHDAMYWYRQDPGQGLRLIYYSQIVNDFQKGDIAEGYSVSREKKESFPLTVTSAQKNPTAFYLCASSASFDEQFFGPGTRLTVL.

In this sample, this clone turned up once. The chain combines TRBV12-5 with TRBJ1-1; no firm D call. The CDR3 is 12 amino acids. The germline CDR1 and CDR2 sequences are LGHNT and FRNRAP. Between the trimmed V and J ends, which lost 1 base and 7 bases, there was a span of 7 bases. The CDR3 loop is CASGLATNEAFF. CDR3 nucleotides: TGTGCTAGTGGTTTGGCCACCAATGAAGCTTTCTTT.

This clone was recorded only once. The V gene is TRBV2, the J gene TRBJ1-2, with D possibly TRBD1 on 5 matching bases. CDR3 size: 14 residues. V was cut by 4 bases and J by 3 bases, with 12 bases left in between. Per germline, CDR1 SNHLY and CDR2 FYNNEI. The CDR3 coding sequence is TGTGCCAGCAGTGTCGGGCAGGGACACTATGGCTACACCTTC. Its protein is CASSVGQGHYGYTF. Looking up the rest from reference TRBV2 and TRBJ1-2 gives the full variable domain: EPEVTQTPSHQVTQMGQEVILRCVPISNHLYFYWYRQILGQKVEFLVSFYNNEISEKSEIFDDQFSVERPDGSNFTLKIRSTKLEDSAMYFCASSVGQGHYGYTFGSGTRLTVV.

The chain is built from TRBV25-1 and TRBJ1-3; possible D gene TRBD1, 6 bases. This CDR3 has 17 amino acids. The germline gives CDR1 MGHDK, CDR2 SYGVNS. The V end lost 11 bases, the J end lost 0 bases, and 23 bases lay between the germline ends. CDR3: CASRGGRQALSGNTIYF. The CDR3 DNA sequence: TGTGCCTCCCGGGGGGGGAGACAGGCCCTCTCTGGAAACACCATATATTTT.

This chain joins TRBV7-3 and TRBJ2-3; 11 positions agree with TRBD2. The CDR3 runs 15 residues. V lost 4 bases, J lost 4 bases, and 4 bases stayed unmatched. Germline lookup yields CDR1 SGHTA and CDR2 FQGTGA. The CDR3 DNA reads as TGTGCCAGCAGCTCTAGGACTAGCGGGTCAGATACGCAGTATTTT. Its protein is CASSSRTSGSDTQYF. Together with reference TRBV7-3 and TRBJ2-3, the CDR3 gives the full variable domain: GAGVSQTPSNKVTEKGKYVELRCDPISGHTALYWYRQSLGQGPEFLIYFQGTGAADDSGLPNDRFFAVRPEGSVSTLKIQRTERGDSAVYLCASSSRTSGSDTQYFGPGTRLTVL.

The chain combines TRBV18 with TRBJ2-1; 10 bases are shared with TRBD2. After removal of 3 bases from V and 1 base from J, the junction contained 3 bases not matched to a gene. Germline CDR1 reads KGHSH; CDR2 reads LQKENI. The CDR3 is 16 amino acids. CDR3 bases: TGTGCCAGCTCACCGTCTAGCGGGAGTTCCTACAATGAGCAGTTCTTC. It codes for CASSPSSGSSYNEQFF.

The chain has TRBV13 and TRBJ2-7; D is uncertain. The CDR3 consists of 11 residues. Germline V gene data show CDR1 as PRHDT and CDR2 as FYEKMQ (reference sequence). The V gene lost 1 base and the J gene lost 6 bases, with 4 bases spanning the gap. The CDR3, as DNA: TGTGCCAGCAGCTTAGCCCTCGAGCAGTACTTC. This codes for CASSLALEQYF.

This clone was seen a handful of times. V is TRBV29-1 and J is TRBJ2-5; D is ambiguous. The CDR3 runs 14 residues. Per the germline V gene, CDR1 is SQVTM and CDR2 is ANQGSEA. V was trimmed by 3 bases and J by 2 bases, leaving 13 bases between them. The CDR3 coding sequence is TGCAGCGTTGACCCGTACTCCAAACAAGAGACCCAGTACTTC. Translated: CSVDPYSKQETQYF.

This chain uses TRBV2 with TRBJ2-7, with TRBD1 identical over 8 bases. Germline V gene lookup returns CDR1 SNHLY and CDR2 FYNNEI. Germline trimming cut 1 base from V and 1 base from J; bases unmatched to any gene: 3. This CDR3 is built from 15 residues. The CDR3 region has the DNA TGTGCCAGCAGTGAAGGGACAGGGCCTTCCTACGAGCAGTACTTC. Its translation: CASSEGTGPSYEQYF.

The rearrangement links TRBV5-6 to TRBJ1-4; D unresolved. Trimming took off 2 bases at V and 2 bases at J, with 10 bases between the two ends. This CDR3 is built from 15 residues. Germline loops: CDR1 SGHDT, CDR2 YYEEEE. The CDR3 loop is CASSFHIGTNEKLFF. The CDR3 DNA reads TGTGCCAGCAGCTTCCACATAGGGACTAATGAAAAACTGTTTTTT.

The genes are TRBV28 and TRBJ1-5; tentative D call: TRBD1 (6 bases). CDR1 MDHEN and CDR2 SYDVKM come from the germline V gene. The CDR3 extends over 15 amino acids. Trimming stripped 6 bases from V and 4 bases from J, with 16 bases between. The CDR3 DNA follows: TGTGCCAGCAGCTCAGGTTCAGGGGAAAATCAGCCCCAGCATTTT. It encodes CASSSGSGENQPQHF.

This clone appeared once. This rearrangement joins TRBV13 to TRBJ2-5, with D possibly matching TRBD1 (6 bases). Trimming shortened V by 5 bases and J by 5 bases, and 15 bases separated the two germline ends. Germline V gene lookup returns CDR1 PRHDT and CDR2 FYEKMQ (reference sequence). This CDR3 has 14 residues. The CDR3 is CASSVRQARETQYF. CDR3 DNA sequence: TGTGCCAGCAGCGTAAGACAGGCTAGGGAGACCCAGTACTTC.

The chain recombines TRBV5-4 with TRBJ1-1; 9 bases fit TRBD1. Germline V gene lookup returns CDR1 SGHNT and CDR2 YYREEE (reference sequence). There are 15 residues in the CDR3. The V gene end was trimmed by 0 bases and the J gene end by 5 bases; junction bases not matched to a gene: 5. CDR3 loop: CASSLVGTGTTEAFF. CDR3 DNA: TGTGCCAGCAGCTTGGTCGGGACAGGGACTACTGAAGCTTTCTTT.

V is TRBV19 and J is TRBJ1-1; no reliable D call. Germline CDR1 LNHDA, CDR2 SQIVND (reference sequence). This CDR3 spans 15 amino acids. V lost 7 bases, J lost 4 bases, and 19 bases lay in between. The CDR3 reads CASKTSGRGGTEAFF. CDR3 bases: TGTGCCAGTAAGACTTCTGGACGTGGTGGCACTGAAGCTTTCTTT.